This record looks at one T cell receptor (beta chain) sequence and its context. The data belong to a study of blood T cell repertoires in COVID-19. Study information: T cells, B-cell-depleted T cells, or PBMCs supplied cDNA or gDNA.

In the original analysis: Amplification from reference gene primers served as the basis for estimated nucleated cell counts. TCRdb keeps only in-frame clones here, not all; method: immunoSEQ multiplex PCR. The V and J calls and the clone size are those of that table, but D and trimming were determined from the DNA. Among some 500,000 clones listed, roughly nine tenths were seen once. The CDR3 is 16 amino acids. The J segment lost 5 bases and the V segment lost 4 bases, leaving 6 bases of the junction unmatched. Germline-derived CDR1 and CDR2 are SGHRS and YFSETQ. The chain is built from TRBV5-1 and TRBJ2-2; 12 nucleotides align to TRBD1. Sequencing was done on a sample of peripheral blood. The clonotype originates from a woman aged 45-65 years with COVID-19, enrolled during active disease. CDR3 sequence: CASSPPGQGATGELFF. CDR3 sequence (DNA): TGCGCCAGCAGCCCCCCGGGACAGGGGGCGACCGGGGAGCTGTTTTTT.